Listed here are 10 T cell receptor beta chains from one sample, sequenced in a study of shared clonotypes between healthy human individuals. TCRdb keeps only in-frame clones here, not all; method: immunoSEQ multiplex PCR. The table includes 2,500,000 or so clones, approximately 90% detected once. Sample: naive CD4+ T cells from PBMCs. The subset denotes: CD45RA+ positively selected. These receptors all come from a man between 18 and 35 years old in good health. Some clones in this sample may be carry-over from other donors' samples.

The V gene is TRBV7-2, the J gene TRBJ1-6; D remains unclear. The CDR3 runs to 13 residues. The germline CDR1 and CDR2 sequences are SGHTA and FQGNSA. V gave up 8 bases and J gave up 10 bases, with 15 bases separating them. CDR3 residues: CASGPGLESPLHF. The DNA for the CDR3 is TGTGCCAGCGGGCCGGGCCTGGAGTCACCCCTCCACTTT.

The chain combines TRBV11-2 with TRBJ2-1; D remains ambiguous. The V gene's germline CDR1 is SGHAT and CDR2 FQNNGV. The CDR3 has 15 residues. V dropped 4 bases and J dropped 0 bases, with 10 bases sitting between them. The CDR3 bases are TGTGCCAGCAGCTCGTTCATAAACTCCTACAATGAGCAGTTCTTC. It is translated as CASSSFINSYNEQFF.

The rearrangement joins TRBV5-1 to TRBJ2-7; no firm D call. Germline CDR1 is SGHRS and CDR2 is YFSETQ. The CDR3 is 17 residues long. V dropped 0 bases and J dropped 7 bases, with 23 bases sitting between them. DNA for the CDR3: TGCGCCAGCAGCTTGGATGGCGGTTCGATTCCTACGAAGGAGCAGTACTTC. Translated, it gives CASSLDGGSIPTKEQYF. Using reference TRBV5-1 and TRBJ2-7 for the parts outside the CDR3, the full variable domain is KAGVTQTPRYLIKTRGQQVTLSCSPISGHRSVSWYQQTPGQGLQFLFEYFSETQRNKGNFPGRFSGRQFSNSRSEMNVSTLELGDSALYLCASSLDGGSIPTKEQYFGPGTRLTVT.

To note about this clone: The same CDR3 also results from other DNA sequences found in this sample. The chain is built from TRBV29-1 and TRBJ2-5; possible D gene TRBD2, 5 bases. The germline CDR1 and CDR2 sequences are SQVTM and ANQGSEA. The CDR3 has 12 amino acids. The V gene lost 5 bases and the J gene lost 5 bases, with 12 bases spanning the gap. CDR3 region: CSVTEGVETQYF. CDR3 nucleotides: TGCAGCGTTACCGAGGGTGTGGAGACCCAGTACTTC.

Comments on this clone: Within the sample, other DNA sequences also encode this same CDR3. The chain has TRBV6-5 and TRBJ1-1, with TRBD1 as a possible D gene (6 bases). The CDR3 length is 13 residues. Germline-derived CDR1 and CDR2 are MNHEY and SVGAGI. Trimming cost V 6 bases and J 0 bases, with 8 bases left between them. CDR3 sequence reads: CASRGQMNTEAFF. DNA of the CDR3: TGTGCCAGCAGAGGACAGATGAACACTGAAGCTTTCTTT.

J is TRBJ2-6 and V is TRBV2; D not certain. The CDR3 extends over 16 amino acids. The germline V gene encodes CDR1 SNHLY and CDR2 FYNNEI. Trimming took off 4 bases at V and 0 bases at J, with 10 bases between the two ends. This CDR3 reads CASSVAFFSGANVLTF. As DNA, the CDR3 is TGTGCCAGCAGTGTGGCATTCTTCTCTGGGGCCAACGTCCTGACTTTC.

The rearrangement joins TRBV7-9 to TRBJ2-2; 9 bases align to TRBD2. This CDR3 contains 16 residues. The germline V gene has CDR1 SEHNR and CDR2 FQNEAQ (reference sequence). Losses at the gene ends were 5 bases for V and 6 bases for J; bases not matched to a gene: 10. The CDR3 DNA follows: TGTGCCAGCAGCCTAAAGTTAGCGGGAGTCGCCGGGGAGCTGTTTTTT. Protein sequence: CASSLKLAGVAGELFF.

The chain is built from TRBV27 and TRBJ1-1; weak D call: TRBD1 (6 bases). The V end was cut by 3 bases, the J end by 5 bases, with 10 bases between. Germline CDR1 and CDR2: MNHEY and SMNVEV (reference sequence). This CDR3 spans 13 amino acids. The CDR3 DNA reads TGTGCCAGCAGTTTCGGGGGCTGGACTGAAGCTTTCTTT. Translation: CASSFGGWTEAFF.

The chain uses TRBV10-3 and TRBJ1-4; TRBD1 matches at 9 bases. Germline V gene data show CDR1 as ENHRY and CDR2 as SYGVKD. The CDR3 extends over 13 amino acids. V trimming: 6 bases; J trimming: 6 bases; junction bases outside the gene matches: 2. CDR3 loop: CAIRQGADEKLFF. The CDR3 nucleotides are TGTGCCATCAGACAGGGGGCAGATGAAAAACTGTTTTTT.

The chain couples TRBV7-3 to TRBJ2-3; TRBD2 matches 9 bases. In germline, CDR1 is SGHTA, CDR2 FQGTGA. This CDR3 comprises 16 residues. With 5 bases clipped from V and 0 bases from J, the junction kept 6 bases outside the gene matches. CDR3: CASSLGTSRSTDTQYF. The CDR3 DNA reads TGTGCCAGCAGCCTAGGGACTAGCAGAAGCACAGATACGCAGTATTTT.